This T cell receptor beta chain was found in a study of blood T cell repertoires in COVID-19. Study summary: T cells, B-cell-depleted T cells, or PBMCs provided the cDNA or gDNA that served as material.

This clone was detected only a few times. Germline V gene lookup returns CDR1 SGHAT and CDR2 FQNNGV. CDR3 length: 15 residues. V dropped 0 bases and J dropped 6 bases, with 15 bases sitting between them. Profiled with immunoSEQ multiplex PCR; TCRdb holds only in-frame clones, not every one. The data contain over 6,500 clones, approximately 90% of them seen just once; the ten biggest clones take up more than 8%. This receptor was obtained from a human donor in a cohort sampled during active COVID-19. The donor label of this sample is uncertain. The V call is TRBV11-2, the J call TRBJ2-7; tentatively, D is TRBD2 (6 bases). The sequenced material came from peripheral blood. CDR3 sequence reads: CASSLEAGRSSEQYF. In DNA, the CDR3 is TGTGCCAGCAGCTTAGAAGCCGGGAGATCCAGCGAGCAGTACTTC.